Below are 4 T cell receptor beta chains sequenced from a single sample in a study of T cell responses to AZD1222 COVID-19 vaccine. Produced via immunoSEQ multiplex PCR; TCRdb's table is partial and in-frame only. The table records 110,000 or so clones, more than 70% of them present only once. Source: peripheral blood, taken on day 0 of MenACWY control vaccination. The receptors shown here come from an adult in good health.

The V gene is TRBV2, the J gene TRBJ2-1; D not resolved. The CDR3 loop spans 11 amino acids. The V gene's germline CDR1 is SNHLY and CDR2 FYNNEI. The germline V and J ends were trimmed by 4 bases and 10 bases, with 8 bases remaining between them. Here the CDR3 reads CASSGPGEQFF. DNA of the CDR3: TGTGCCAGCAGTGGTCCTGGGGAGCAGTTCTTC.

The rearrangement joins TRBV27 to TRBJ1-2; D gene unclear. This CDR3 has 15 amino acids. V shed 1 base and J shed 2 bases, with 11 bases lying between them. The germline gives CDR1 MNHEY, CDR2 SMNVEV (reference sequence). The CDR3 sequence: CASSLYPGPNYGYTF. As DNA, the CDR3 is TGTGCCAGCAGTTTATATCCGGGCCCGAACTATGGCTACACCTTC.

The rearrangement links TRBV27 to TRBJ2-5; 9 nucleotides match TRBD1. V gave up 4 bases and J gave up 6 bases; unmatched junction bases: 9. CDR1 and CDR2 (germline): MNHEY, SMNVEV (reference sequence). This CDR3 spans 15 amino acids. CDR3 protein: CASSSQGQGLKTQYF. The CDR3 bases are TGTGCCAGCAGTTCCCAGGGACAGGGCCTCAAGACCCAGTACTTC.

The rearrangement links TRBV27 to TRBJ1-5, with a possible D match to TRBD1 (5 bases). Trimming shortened V by 3 bases and J by 3 bases, and 9 bases separated the two germline ends. This CDR3 spans 14 amino acids. Germline loops: CDR1 MNHEY, CDR2 SMNVEV (reference sequence). In DNA, the CDR3 is TGTGCCAGCAGTTTTTACAGGCTCAATCAGCCCCAGCATTTT. It specifies CASSFYRLNQPQHF.